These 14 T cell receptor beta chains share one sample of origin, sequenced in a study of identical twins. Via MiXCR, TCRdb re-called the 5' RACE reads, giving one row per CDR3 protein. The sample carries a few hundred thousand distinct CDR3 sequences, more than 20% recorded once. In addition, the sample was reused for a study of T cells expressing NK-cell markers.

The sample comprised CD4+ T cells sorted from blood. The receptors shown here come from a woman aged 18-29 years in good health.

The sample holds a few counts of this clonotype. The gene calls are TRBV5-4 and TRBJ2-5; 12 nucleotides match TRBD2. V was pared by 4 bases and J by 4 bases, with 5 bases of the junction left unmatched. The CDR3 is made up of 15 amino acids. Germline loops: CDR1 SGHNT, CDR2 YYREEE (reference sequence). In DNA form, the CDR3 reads TGTGCCAGCAGCCTCCGACTAGCGGGAGTAGAGACCCAGTACTTC. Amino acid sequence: CASSLRLAGVETQYF.

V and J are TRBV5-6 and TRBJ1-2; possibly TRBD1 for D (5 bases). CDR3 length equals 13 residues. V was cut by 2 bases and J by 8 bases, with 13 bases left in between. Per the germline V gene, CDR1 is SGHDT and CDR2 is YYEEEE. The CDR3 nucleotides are TGTGCCAGCAGCTTTCAGGGAAATCGGGGCTACACCTTC. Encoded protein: CASSFQGNRGYTF.

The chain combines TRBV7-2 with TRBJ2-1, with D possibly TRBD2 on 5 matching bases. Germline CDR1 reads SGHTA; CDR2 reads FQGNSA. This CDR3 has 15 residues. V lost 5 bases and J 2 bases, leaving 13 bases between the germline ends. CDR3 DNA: TGTGCCAGCAGCCTTCTAAGCGGCCCCTACAATGAGCAGTTCTTC. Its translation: CASSLLSGPYNEQFF. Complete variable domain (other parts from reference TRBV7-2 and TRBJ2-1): GAGVSQSPSNKVTEKGKDVELRCDPISGHTALYWYRQSLGQGLEFLIYFQGNSAPDKSGLPSDRFSAERTGGSVSTLTIQRTQQEDSAVYLCASSLLSGPYNEQFFGPGTRLTVL.

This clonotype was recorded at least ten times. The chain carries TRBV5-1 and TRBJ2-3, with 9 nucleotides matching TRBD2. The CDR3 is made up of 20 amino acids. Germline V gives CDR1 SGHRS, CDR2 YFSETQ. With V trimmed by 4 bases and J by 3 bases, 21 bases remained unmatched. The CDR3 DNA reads TGCGCCAGCAGCAGCCCTACGGGACTAGCCCTGGTCCGGGGTACAGATACGCAGTATTTT. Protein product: CASSSPTGLALVRGTDTQYF.

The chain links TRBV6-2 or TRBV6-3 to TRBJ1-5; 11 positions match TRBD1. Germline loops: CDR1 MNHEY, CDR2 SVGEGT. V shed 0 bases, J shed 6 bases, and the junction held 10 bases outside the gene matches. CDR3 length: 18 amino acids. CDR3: CASSYSIFSGQGGQPQHF. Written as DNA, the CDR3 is TGTGCCAGCAGTTACTCGATATTTTCGGGACAGGGGGGTCAGCCCCAGCATTTT.

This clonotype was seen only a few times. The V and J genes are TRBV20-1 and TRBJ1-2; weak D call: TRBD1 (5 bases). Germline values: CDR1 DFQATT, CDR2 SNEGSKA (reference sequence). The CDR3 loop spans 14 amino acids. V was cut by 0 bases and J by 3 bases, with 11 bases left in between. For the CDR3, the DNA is TGCAGTGCTAGAGACTATTCGGGGGACTATGGCTACACCTTC. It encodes CSARDYSGDYGYTF.

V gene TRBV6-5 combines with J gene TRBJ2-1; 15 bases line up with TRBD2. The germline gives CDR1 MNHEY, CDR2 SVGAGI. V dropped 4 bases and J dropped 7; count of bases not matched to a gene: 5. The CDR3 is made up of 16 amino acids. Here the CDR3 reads CASSFGLAGGENEQFF. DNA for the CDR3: TGTGCCAGCAGTTTCGGACTAGCGGGAGGGGAGAATGAGCAGTTCTTC.

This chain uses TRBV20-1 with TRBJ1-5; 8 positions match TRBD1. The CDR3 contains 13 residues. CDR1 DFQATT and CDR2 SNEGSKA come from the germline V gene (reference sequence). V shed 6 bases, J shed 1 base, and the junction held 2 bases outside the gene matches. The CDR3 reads CSADRGSNQPQHF. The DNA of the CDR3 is TGCAGTGCCGACAGGGGAAGCAATCAGCCCCAGCATTTT.

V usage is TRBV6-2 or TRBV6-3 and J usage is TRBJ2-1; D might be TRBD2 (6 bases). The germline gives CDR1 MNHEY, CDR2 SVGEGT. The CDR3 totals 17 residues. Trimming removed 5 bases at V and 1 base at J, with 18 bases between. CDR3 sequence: CASSTLGRPVSYNEQFF. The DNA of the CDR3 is TGTGCCAGCAGTACCTTGGGGAGGCCGGTTTCCTACAATGAGCAGTTCTTC.

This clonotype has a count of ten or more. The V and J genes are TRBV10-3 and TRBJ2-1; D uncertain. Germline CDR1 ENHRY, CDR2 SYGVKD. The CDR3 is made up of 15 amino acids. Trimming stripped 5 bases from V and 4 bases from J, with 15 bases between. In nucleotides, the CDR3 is TGTGCCATCAGTCGGACGGCGGAAAATTACAATGAGCAGTTCTTC. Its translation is CAISRTAENYNEQFF.

The CDR3 DNA reads as TGTGCCAGCAGCACTGGACTAGCGGGAAGCACAGATACGCAGTATTTT. Amino acids: CASSTGLAGSTDTQYF. This sequence joins TRBV4-2 and TRBJ2-3; the match to TRBD2 covers 12 bases. The CDR3 consists of 16 residues. V was clipped by 5 bases and J by 0 bases; unmatched bases: 3. The V gene's germline CDR1 is LGHNA and CDR2 YNFKEQ.

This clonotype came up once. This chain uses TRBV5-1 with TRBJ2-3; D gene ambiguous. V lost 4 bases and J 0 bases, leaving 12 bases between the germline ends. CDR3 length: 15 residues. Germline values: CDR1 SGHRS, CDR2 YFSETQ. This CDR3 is CASSPPDSSTDTQYF. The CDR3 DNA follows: TGCGCCAGCAGCCCCCCCGACTCAAGCACAGATACGCAGTATTTT.

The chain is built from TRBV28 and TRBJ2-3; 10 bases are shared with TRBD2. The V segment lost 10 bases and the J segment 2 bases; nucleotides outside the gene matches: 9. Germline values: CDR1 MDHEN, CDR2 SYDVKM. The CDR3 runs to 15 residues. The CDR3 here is CATTPGLAHTDTQYF. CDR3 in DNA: TGTGCCACAACCCCGGGACTAGCGCACACAGATACGCAGTATTTT.

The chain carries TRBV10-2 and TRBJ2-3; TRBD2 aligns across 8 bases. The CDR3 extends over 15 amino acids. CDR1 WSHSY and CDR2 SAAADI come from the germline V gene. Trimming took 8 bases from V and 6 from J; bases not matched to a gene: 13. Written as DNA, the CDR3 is TGCGCCAGCGCCGGGACTAGTTGGTTCGGTGATACGCAGTATTTT. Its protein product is CASAGTSWFGDTQYF.